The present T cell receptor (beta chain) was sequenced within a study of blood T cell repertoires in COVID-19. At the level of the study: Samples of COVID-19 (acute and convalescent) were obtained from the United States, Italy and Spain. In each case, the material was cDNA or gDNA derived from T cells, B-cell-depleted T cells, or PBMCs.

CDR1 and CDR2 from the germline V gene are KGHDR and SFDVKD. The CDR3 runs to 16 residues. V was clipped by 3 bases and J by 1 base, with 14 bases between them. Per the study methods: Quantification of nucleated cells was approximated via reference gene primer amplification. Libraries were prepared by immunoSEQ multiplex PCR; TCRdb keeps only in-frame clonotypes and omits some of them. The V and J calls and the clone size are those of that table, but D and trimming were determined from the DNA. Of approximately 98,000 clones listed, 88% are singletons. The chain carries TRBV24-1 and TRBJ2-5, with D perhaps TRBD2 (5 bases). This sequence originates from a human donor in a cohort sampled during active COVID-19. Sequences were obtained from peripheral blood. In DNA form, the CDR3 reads TGTGCCACCAGTGATCCAGCGGCTGGGGTCCAAGAGACCCAGTACTTC. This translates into CATSDPAAGVQETQYF.